This TCR beta chain stems from a study of blood T cells in healthy people across ages. Study results and limitations: The study found more naive CD4+ cells and higher diversity in long-lived than aged donors. Total diversity from one million sequenced T cells was likely underestimated.

A J-beta primer mix and a sample-barcoded 5' primer were used in a second PCR of roughly 6 to 11 cycles. TCRdb passed the 5' RACE reads through MiXCR, listing each CDR3 protein once. The table records 1.5 million to 2 million distinct CDR3 sequences, just under 50% of them present only once. The authors isolated at least 6.5 million PBMCs per sample. About this clonotype itself: The antigen is undetermined.

The sequence came from a woman aged 40 to 50 in good health. The sequenced material came from blood.

The CDR3 DNA is TGTGCCAGCAATCCGGACCGCCTTCAGCCCCAGCATTTT. It encodes CASNPDRLQPQHF. V usage is TRBV6-1 and J usage is TRBJ1-5; D remains unclear. V gave up 7 bases and J gave up 6 bases, with 13 bases separating them. The CDR3 spans 13 residues. CDR1 and CDR2 from the germline V gene are MNHNS and SASEGT.